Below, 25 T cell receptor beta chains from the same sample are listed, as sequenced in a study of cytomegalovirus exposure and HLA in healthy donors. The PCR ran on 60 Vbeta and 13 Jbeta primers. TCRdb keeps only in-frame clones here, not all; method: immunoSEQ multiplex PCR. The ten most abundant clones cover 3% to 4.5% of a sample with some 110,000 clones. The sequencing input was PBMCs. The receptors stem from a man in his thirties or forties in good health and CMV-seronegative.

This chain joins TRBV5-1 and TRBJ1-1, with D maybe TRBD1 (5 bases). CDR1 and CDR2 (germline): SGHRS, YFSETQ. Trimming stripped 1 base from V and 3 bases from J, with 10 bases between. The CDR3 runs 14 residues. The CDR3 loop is CASSLWGGDTEAFF. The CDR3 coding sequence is TGCGCCAGCAGCTTGTGGGGGGGTGACACTGAAGCTTTCTTT.

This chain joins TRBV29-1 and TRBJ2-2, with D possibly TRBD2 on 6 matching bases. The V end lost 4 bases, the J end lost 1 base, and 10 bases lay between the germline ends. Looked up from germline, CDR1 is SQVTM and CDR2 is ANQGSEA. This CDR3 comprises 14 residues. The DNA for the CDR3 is TGCAGCGTTGGACTAGAGATGAACACCGGGGAGCTGTTTTTT. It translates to CSVGLEMNTGELFF.

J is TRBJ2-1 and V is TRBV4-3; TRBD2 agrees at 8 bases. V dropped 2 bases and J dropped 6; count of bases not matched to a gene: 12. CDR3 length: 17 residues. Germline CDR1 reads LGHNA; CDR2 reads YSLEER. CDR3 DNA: TGCGCCAGCAGCCAACCCATGGGACTAGAGGGGGGCAATGAGCAGTTCTTC. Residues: CASSQPMGLEGGNEQFF.

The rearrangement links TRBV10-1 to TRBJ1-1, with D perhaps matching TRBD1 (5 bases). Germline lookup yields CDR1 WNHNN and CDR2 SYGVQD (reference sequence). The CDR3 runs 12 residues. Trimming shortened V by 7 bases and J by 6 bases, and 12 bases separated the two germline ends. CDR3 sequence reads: CASTAGKAEAFF. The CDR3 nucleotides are TGCGCCAGCACGGCAGGGAAAGCTGAAGCTTTCTTT.

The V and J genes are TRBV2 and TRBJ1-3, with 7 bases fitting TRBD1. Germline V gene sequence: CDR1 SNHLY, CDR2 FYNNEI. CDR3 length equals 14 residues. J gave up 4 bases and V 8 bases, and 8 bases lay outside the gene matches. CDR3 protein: CASSTGLGGNTIYF. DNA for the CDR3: TGTGCCAGCTCGACAGGGTTAGGAGGAAACACCATATATTTT.

DNA for the CDR3: TGTGCCACCAACGGGGAAGTAGGGTCACCCCTCCACTTT. Amino acids: CATNGEVGSPLHF. The J gene is TRBJ1-6, the V gene TRBV2; D uncertain. CDR1 is SNHLY and CDR2 is FYNNEI in the germline V gene. Trimming pared 10 bases from V and 10 bases from J, leaving 17 bases between. The CDR3 length is 13 residues.

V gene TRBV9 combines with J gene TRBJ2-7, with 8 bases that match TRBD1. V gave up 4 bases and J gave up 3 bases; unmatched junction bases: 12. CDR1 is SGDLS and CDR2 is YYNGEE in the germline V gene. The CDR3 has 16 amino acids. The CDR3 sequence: CASSPNSGTGYYEQYF. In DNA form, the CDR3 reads TGTGCCAGCAGCCCTAACTCGGGGACAGGATACTACGAGCAGTACTTC.

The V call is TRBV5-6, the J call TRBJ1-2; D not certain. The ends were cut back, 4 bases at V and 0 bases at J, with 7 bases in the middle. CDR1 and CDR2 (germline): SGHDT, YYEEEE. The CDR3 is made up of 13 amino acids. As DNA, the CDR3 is TGTGCCAGCAGCCCGACTGCTAACTATGGCTACACCTTC. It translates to CASSPTANYGYTF.

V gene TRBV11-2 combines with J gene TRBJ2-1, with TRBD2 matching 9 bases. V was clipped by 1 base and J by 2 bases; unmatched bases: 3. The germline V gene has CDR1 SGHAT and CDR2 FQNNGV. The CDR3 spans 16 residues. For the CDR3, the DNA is TGTGCCAGCAGCTTAGGGCTAGCGGGGCCCTACAATGAGCAGTTCTTC. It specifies CASSLGLAGPYNEQFF.

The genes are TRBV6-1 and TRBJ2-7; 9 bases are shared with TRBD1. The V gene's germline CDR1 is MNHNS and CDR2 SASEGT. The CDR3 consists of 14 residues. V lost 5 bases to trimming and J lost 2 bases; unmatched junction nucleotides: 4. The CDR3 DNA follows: TGTGCCAGCAGTCAACAGGGGGCGACCTACGAGCAGTACTTC. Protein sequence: CASSQQGATYEQYF.

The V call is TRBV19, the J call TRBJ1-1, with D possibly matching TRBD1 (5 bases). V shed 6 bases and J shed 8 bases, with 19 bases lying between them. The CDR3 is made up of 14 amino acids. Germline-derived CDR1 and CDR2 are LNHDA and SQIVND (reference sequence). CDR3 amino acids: CASRRRGGHLEAFF. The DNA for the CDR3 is TGTGCCAGTAGACGAAGGGGAGGCCATCTCGAAGCTTTCTTT.

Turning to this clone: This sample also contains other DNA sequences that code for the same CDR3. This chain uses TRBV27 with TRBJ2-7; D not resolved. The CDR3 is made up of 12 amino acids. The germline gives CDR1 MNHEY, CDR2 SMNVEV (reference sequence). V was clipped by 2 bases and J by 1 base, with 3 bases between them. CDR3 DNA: TGTGCCAGCAGTTTACCGTCCTACGAGCAGTACTTC. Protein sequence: CASSLPSYEQYF.

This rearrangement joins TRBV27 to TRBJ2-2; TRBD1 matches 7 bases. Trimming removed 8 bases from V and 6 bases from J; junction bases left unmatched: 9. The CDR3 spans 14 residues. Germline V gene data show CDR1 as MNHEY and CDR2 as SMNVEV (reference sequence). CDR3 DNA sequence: TGTGCCAGCGCCCTAGTACAGGGGTCCGGGGAGCTGTTTTTT. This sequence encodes CASALVQGSGELFF.

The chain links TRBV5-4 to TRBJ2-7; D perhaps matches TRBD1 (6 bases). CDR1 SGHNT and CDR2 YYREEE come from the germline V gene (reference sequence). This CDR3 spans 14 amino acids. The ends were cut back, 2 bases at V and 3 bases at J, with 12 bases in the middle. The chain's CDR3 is CASSFQAGVYEQYF. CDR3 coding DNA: TGTGCCAGCAGCTTTCAGGCAGGGGTCTACGAGCAGTACTTC.

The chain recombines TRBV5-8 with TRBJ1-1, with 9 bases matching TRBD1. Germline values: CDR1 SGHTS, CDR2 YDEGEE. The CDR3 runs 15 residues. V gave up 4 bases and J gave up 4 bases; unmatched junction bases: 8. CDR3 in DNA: TGTGCCAGCAGCCGATGGACAGGGGTGAGCACTGAAGCTTTCTTT. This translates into CASSRWTGVSTEAFF.

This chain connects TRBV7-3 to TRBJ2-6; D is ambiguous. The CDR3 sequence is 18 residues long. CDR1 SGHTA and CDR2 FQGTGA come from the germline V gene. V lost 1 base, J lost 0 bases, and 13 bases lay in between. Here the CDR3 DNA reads TGTGCCAGCAGCTTAAGAGCTGGGCGTACCTCTGGGGCCAACGTCCTGACTTTC. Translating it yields CASSLRAGRTSGANVLTF.

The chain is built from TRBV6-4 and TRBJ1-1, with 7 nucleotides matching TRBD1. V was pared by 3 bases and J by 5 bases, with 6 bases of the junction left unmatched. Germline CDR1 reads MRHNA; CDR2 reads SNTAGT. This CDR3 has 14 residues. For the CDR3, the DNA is TGTGCCAGCAGTGAAACACAGGGGAAAACTGAAGCTTTCTTT. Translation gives CASSETQGKTEAFF.

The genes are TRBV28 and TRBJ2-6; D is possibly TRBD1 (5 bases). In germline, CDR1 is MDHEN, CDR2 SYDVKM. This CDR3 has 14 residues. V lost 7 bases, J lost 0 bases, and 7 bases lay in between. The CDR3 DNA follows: TGTGCCAGCATAGACAGCTCTGGGGCCAACGTCCTGACTTTC. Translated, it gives CASIDSSGANVLTF. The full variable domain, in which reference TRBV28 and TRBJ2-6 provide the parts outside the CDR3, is DVKVTQSSRYLVKRTGEKVFLECVQDMDHENMFWYRQDPGLGLRLIYFSYDVKMKEKGDIPEGYSVSREKKERFSLILESASTNQTSMYLCASIDSSGANVLTFGAGSRLTVL.

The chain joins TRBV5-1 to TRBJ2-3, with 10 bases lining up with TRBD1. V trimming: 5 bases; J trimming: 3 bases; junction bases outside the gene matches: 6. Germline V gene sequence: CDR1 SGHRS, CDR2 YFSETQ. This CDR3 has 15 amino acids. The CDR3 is CASSWTGGRTDTQYF. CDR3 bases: TGCGCCAGCAGTTGGACAGGGGGACGTACAGATACGCAGTATTTT.

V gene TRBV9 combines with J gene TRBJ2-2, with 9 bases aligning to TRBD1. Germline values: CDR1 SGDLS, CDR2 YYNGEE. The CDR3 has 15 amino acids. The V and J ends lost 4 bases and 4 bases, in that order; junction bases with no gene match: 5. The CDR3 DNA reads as TGTGCCAGCAGCACCGGACAGGGGCTCACCGGGGAGCTGTTTTTT. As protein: CASSTGQGLTGELFF.

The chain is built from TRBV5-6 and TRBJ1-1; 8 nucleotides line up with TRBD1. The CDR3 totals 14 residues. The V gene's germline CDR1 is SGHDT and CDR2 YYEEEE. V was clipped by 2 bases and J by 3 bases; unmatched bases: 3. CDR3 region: CASSLGTGYTEAFF. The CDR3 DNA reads TGTGCCAGCAGCTTAGGGACAGGTTACACTGAAGCTTTCTTT.

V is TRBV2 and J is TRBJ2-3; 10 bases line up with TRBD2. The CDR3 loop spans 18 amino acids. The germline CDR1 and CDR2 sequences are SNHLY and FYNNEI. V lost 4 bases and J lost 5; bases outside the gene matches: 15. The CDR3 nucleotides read TGTGCCAGCAGTGGAAAAAGATCAGCGGGGGGGCCGCAAGATACGCAGTATTTT. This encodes CASSGKRSAGGPQDTQYF.

The CDR3 sequence: CATSRASSGGAGELFF. The CDR3, as DNA: TGTGCCACCAGCAGAGCGTCCAGCGGGGGGGCCGGGGAGCTGTTTTTT. The rearrangement uses TRBV15 and TRBJ2-2; 10 bases agree with TRBD2. Per germline, CDR1 LNHNV and CDR2 YYDKDF (reference sequence). The CDR3 extends over 16 amino acids. V lost 1 base, J lost 6 bases, and 5 bases stayed unmatched.

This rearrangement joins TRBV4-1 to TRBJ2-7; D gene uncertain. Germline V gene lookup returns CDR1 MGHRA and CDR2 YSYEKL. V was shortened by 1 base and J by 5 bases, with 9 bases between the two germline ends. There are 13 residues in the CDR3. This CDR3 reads CASSQVVTDEQYF. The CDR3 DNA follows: TGCGCCAGCAGCCAAGTAGTTACCGACGAGCAGTACTTC.

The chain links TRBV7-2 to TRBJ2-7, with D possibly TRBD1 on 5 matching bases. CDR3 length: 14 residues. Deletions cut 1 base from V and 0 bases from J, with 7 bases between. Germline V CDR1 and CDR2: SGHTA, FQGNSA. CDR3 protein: CASSLGQYSYEQYF. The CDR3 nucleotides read TGTGCCAGCAGCTTAGGACAGTACTCCTACGAGCAGTACTTC.